The 9 T cell receptor beta chains listed next were all sequenced from one sample in a study of cytomegalovirus exposure and HLA in healthy donors. Amplification used 60 Vbeta primers and 13 Jbeta primers. Here immunoSEQ multiplex PCR was the method, and the copy in TCRdb shows in-frame clones only, minus some. The table shows roughly 120,000 clones, with 77% occurring only once. Sequencing input: PBMCs. Every receptor here comes from a human donor in good health.

Notes on this clone: An end of the junction does not agree with germline; a read error may underlie this. This rearrangement joins TRBV5-4 to TRBJ2-7; 9 nucleotides match TRBD2. The length of the CDR3 is 14 residues. Germline V gene sequence: CDR1 SGHNT, CDR2 YYREEE (reference sequence). The CDR3 loop reads CASSRSGSSYEQYF. The CDR3 DNA sequence: TGCGCCAGCAGCCGTAGCGGGAGTTCCTACGAGCAGTACTTC. The full variable domain, with the rest looked up from reference TRBV5-4 and TRBJ2-7, is ETGVTQSPTHLIKTRGQQVTLRCSSQSGHNTVSWYQQALGQGPQFIFQYYREEENGRGNFPPRFSGLQFPNYSSELNVNALELDDSALYLCASSRSGSSYEQYFGPGTRLTVT.

This clone was picked up one time. The chain uses TRBV4-1 and TRBJ1-2, with D tentatively TRBD1 (5 bases). The CDR3 loop spans 16 amino acids. V gave up 4 bases and J gave up 5 bases, with 20 bases separating them. CDR1 is MGHRA and CDR2 is YSYEKL in the germline V gene. CDR3 sequence: CASSPATGLQRYGYTF. CDR3 nucleotide sequence: TGCGCCAGCAGCCCGGCAACAGGTCTACAAAGGTATGGCTACACCTTC.

Of note for this clone: The CDR3 does not close with the conserved phenylalanine or tryptophan, likely indicating a read error. The J gene is TRBJ2-7, the V gene TRBV6-5; 7 bases map to TRBD2. The germline gives CDR1 MNHEY, CDR2 SVGAGI. Germline trimming cut 0 bases from V and 0 bases from J; bases unmatched to any gene: 5. The CDR3 runs to 16 residues. CDR3 sequence reads: CASSYSGGFSSYEQYL. The CDR3 DNA sequence: TGTGCCAGCAGTTACTCGGGGGGGTTTAGCTCCTACGAGCAGTACCTC.

This chain links TRBV28 with TRBJ2-7; 10 bases map to TRBD1. After removal of 4 bases from V and 11 bases from J, the junction contained 11 bases not matched to a gene. CDR1 and CDR2 from the germline V gene are MDHEN and SYDVKM. This CDR3 is built from 14 residues. For the CDR3, the DNA is TGTGCCAGCAGTTCCCCCCCGGGACAGGGGTCGGAGTACTTC. Residues: CASSSPPGQGSEYF.

The chain is built from TRBV15 and TRBJ1-6; 7 bases match TRBD1. Germline V gives CDR1 LNHNV, CDR2 YYDKDF (reference sequence). V gave up 3 bases and J gave up 4 bases; unmatched junction bases: 12. The CDR3 spans 18 residues. CDR3: CATSRGTQGIRYNSPLHF. CDR3 coding DNA: TGTGCCACCAGCAGGGGTACACAGGGGATAAGATATAATTCACCCCTCCACTTT.

The genes are TRBV28 and TRBJ2-7; weak D call: TRBD1 (6 bases). V lost 4 bases, J lost 1 base, and 11 bases lay in between. Per germline, CDR1 MDHEN and CDR2 SYDVKM. The CDR3 is 14 amino acids. This chain's CDR3 is CASSSRDKSYEQYF. CDR3 DNA: TGTGCCAGCAGTTCCCGGGACAAGTCCTACGAGCAGTACTTC.

The count of this clone is one. This chain links TRBV12-5 with TRBJ1-2, with D unclear. Trimming took off 1 base at V and 8 bases at J, with 11 bases between the two ends. CDR3 length: 13 amino acids. Germline V CDR1 and CDR2: LGHNT, FRNRAP. The CDR3 protein is CASGLDPEGGYTF. CDR3 coding DNA: TGTGCTAGTGGTTTGGACCCGGAGGGAGGCTACACCTTC.

This rearrangement joins TRBV28 to TRBJ2-7; 8 bases map to TRBD2. This CDR3 is 15 amino acids long. Germline V CDR1 and CDR2: MDHEN, SYDVKM. J gave up 3 bases and V 1 base, and 5 bases lay outside the gene matches. The CDR3 reads CASSLFVAGIYEQYF. CDR3 DNA: TGTGCCAGCAGTTTATTTGTAGCGGGGATCTACGAGCAGTACTTC.

V gene TRBV18 combines with J gene TRBJ2-3; TRBD2 matches at 11 bases. Germline CDR1 is KGHSH and CDR2 is LQKENI. CDR3 length: 16 amino acids. V dropped 5 bases and J dropped 0; count of bases not matched to a gene: 4. The CDR3 nucleotides read TGTGCCAGCTCATCGGGACTAGCGGAAAGCACAGATACGCAGTATTTT. Amino acids: CASSSGLAESTDTQYF.